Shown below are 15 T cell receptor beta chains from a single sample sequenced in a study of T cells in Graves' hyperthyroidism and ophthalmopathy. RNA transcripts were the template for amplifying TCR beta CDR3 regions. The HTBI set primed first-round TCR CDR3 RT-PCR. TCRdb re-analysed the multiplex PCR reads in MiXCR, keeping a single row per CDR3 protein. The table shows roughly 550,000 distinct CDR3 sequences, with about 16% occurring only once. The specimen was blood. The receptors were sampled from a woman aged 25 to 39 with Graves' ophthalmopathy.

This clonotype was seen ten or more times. The CDR3 spells CSASRESAGELFF. CDR3 in DNA: TGCAGTGCTAGTCGGGAAAGCGCCGGGGAGCTGTTTTTT. The chain joins TRBV20-1 to TRBJ2-2; maybe TRBD2 (5 bases). Germline loops: CDR1 DFQATT, CDR2 SNEGSKA (reference sequence). With 3 bases removed from V and 6 bases from J, the gap between germline ends came to 11 bases. The length of the CDR3 is 13 residues.

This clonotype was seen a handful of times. The CDR3 protein is CASRPSGVTDTQYF. The CDR3 nucleotides read TGTGCCAGCCGGCCTAGCGGGGTCACAGATACGCAGTATTTT. V and J are TRBV6-2 or TRBV6-3 and TRBJ2-3; 9 positions agree with TRBD2. The CDR3 loop spans 14 amino acids. Germline trimming cut 8 bases from V and 2 bases from J; bases unmatched to any gene: 5. Germline CDR1 and CDR2: MNHEY and SVGEGT.

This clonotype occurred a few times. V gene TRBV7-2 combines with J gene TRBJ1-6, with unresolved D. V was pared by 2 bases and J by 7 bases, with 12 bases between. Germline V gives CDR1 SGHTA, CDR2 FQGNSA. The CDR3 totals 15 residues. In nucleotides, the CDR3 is TGTGCCAGCAGCTTACTAGGCACCGAAAATTCACCCCTCCACTTT. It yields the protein CASSLLGTENSPLHF.

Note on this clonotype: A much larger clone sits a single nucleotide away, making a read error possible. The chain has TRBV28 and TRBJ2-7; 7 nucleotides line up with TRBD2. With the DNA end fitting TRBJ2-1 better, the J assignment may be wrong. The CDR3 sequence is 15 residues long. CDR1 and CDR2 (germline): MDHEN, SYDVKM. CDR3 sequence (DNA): TGTGCCAGCAGTCCGGTAGTGGCGGGAGCTTACGAGCAGTTCTTC. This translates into CASSPVVAGAYEQFF.

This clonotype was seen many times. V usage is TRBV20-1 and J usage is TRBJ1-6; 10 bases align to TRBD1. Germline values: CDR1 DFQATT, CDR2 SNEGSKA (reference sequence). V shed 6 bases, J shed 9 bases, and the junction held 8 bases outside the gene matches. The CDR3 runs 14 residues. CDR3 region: CSARGQGHASPLHF. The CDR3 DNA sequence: TGCAGTGCGAGGGGACAGGGGCACGCTTCACCCCTCCACTTT.

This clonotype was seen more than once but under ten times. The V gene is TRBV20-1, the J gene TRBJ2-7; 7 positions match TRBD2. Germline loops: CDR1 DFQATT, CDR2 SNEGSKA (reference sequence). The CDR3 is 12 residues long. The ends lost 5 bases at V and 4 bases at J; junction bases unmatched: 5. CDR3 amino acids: CSAGLVWYEQYF. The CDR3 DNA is TGCAGTGCTGGACTAGTCTGGTACGAGCAGTACTTC.

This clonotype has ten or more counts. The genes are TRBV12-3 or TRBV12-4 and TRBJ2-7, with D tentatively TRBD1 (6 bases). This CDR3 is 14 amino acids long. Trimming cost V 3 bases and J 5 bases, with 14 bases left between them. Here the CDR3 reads CASSFRNRADEQYF. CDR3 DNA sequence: TGTGCCAGCAGTTTCCGTAACAGGGCGGACGAGCAGTACTTC.

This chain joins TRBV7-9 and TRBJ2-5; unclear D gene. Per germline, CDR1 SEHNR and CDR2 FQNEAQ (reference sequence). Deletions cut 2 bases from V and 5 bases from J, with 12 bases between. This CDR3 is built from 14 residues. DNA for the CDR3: TGTGCCAGCAGCTTATCGGGCAACGGGGAGACCCAGTACTTC. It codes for CASSLSGNGETQYF.

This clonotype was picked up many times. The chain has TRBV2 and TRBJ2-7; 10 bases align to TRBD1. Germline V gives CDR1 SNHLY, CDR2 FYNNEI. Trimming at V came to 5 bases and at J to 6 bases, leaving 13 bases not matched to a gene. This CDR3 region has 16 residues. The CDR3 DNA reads TGTGCCAGCAGTATACTCCCTCTGGGACAGGGGAGCGAGCAGTACTTC. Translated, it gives CASSILPLGQGSEQYF. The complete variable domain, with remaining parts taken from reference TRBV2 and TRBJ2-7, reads EPEVTQTPSHQVTQMGQEVILRCVPISNHLYFYWYRQILGQKVEFLVSFYNNEISEKSEIFDDQFSVERPDGSNFTLKIRSTKLEDSAMYFCASSILPLGQGSEQYFGPGTRLTVT.

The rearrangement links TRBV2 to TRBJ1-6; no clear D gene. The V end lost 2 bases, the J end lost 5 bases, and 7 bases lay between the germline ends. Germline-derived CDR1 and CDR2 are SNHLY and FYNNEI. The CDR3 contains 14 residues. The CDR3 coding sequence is TGTGCCAGCAGTGAATGGCAGGATAATTCACCCCTCCACTTT. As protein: CASSEWQDNSPLHF.

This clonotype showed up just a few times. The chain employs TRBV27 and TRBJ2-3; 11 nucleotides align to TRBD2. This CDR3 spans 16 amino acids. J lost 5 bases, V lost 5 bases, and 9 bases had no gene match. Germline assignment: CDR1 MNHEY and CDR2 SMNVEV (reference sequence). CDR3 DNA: TGTGCCAGCAGTCAACCGAGTAGCGGGAGGGGAGATACGCAGTATTTT. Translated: CASSQPSSGRGDTQYF.

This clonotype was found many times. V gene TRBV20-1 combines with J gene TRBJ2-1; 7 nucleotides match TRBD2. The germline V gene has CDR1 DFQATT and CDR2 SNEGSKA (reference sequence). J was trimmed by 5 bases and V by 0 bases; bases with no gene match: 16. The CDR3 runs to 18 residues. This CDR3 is CSARDLLIGTTTNNEQFF. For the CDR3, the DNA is TGCAGTGCTAGAGATCTTCTTATCGGGACTACTACGAACAATGAGCAGTTCTTC.

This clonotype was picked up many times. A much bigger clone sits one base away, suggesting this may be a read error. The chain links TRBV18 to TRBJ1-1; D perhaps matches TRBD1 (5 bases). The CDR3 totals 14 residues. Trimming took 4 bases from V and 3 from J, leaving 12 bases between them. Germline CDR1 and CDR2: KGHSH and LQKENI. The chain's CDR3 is CASSLRGADTEAFF. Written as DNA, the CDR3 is TGTGCCAGCTCACTAAGGGGAGCTGACACTGAAGCTTTCTTT.

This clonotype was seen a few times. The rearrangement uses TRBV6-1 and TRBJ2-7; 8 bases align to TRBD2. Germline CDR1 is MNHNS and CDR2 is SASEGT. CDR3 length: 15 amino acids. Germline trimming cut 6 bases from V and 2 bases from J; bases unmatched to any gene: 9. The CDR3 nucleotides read TGTGCCAGCAGAACCCGGGTAGCGGGACCCTACGAGCAGTACTTC. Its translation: CASRTRVAGPYEQYF.

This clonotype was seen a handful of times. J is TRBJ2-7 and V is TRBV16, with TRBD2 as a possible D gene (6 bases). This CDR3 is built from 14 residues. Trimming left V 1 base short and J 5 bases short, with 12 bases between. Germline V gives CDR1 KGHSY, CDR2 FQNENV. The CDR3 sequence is CASSQFSGVDEQYF. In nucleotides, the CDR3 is TGTGCCAGCAGCCAATTTTCGGGGGTCGACGAGCAGTACTTC.